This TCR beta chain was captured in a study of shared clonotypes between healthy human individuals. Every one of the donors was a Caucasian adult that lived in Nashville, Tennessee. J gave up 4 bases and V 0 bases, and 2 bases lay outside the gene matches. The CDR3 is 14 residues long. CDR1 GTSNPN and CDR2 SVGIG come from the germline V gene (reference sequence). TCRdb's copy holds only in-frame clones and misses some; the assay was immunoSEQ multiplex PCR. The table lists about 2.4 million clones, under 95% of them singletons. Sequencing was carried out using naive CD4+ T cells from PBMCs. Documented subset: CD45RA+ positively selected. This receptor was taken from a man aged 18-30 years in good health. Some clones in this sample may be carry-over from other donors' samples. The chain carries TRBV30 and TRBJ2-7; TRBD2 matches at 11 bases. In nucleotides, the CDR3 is TGTGCCTGGAGTGTACTAGCGGGAGTGTACGAGCAGTACTTC. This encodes CAWSVLAGVYEQYF.